This passage covers 16 T cell receptor beta chains from one sample sequenced in a study of OX40 agonist ivuxolimab in advanced cancers. The data were produced by immunoSEQ multiplex PCR, yet TCRdb's version contains in-frame clones alone and is incomplete. The sample carries about 130,000 clones, under 95% recorded once. The sequencing used CD4+ or CD8+ T cells sorted from blood, collected in a trial of the OX40 agonist ivuxolimab. These receptors originate from an adult with an advanced solid tumor such as melanoma, head and neck, liver or kidney cancer.

The chain has TRBV7-3 and TRBJ1-1, with unresolved D. Germline lookup yields CDR1 SGHTA and CDR2 FQGTGA. This CDR3 spans 12 amino acids. The V gene lost 10 bases and the J gene lost 6 bases, with 15 bases spanning the gap. The CDR3 reads CATGASRSEAFF. The CDR3 nucleotides read TGTGCCACAGGTGCTTCGAGATCTGAAGCTTTCTTT.

This rearrangement joins TRBV28 to TRBJ1-1; the match to TRBD1 covers 9 bases. The germline CDR1 and CDR2 sequences are MDHEN and SYDVKM. The ends lost 2 bases at V and 5 bases at J; junction bases unmatched: 3. The CDR3 totals 14 residues. The CDR3 loop reads CASSLQTGGTEAFF. The CDR3 coding sequence is TGTGCCAGCAGTTTACAGACAGGGGGGACTGAAGCTTTCTTT.

This chain uses TRBV7-9 with TRBJ2-3; weak D call: TRBD2 (6 bases). The CDR3 is 15 residues long. V was trimmed by 5 bases and J by 4 bases, leaving 16 bases between them. The germline gives CDR1 SEHNR, CDR2 FQNEAQ (reference sequence). CDR3 sequence reads: CASSPRESGADTQYF. The DNA of the CDR3 is TGTGCCAGCAGCCCCCGGGAGAGCGGCGCAGATACGCAGTATTTT. The entire variable domain, with the rest obtained from reference TRBV7-9 and TRBJ2-3, is as follows: DTGVSQNPRHKITKRGQNVTFRCDPISEHNRLYWYRQTLGQGPEFLTYFQNEAQLEKSRLLSDRFSAERPKGSFSTLEIQRTEQGDSAMYLCASSPRESGADTQYFGPGTRLTVL.

J is TRBJ2-7 and V is TRBV28; D may be TRBD1 (5 bases). CDR3 length equals 15 residues. In germline, CDR1 is MDHEN, CDR2 SYDVKM. The V end was cut by 5 bases, the J end by 2 bases, with 16 bases between. The CDR3 nucleotides are TGTGCCAGCAGTCCTTTTTCGGCAGGGACCTACGAGCAGTACTTC. This translates into CASSPFSAGTYEQYF.

This chain uses TRBV18 with TRBJ2-4; possible D gene TRBD2, 5 bases. From germline, CDR1 is KGHSH and CDR2 LQKENI. The V end lost 2 bases, the J end lost 0 bases, and 17 bases lay between the germline ends. The CDR3 runs 18 residues. As DNA, the CDR3 is TGTGCCAGCTCACCAACGACCGGCAGCGGAGTAGCCAAAAACATTCAGTACTTC. Its protein is CASSPTTGSGVAKNIQYF. Full variable domain (rest looked up from reference TRBV18 and TRBJ2-4): NAGVMQNPRHLVRRRGQEARLRCSPMKGHSHVYWYRQLPEEGLKFMVYLQKENIIDESGMPKERFSAEFPKEGPSILRIQQVVRGDSAAYFCASSPTTGSGVAKNIQYFGAGTRLSVL.

The V gene is TRBV28, the J gene TRBJ2-2, with a weak D call TRBD2 (6 bases). Germline loops: CDR1 MDHEN, CDR2 SYDVKM. V dropped 7 bases and J dropped 3 bases, with 18 bases sitting between them. This CDR3 region has 16 residues. The CDR3 region has the DNA TGTGCCAGCACCGGGGACGGGAGTTCGGACACCGGGGAGCTGTTTTTT. Translation gives CASTGDGSSDTGELFF. Complete variable domain (other parts from reference TRBV28 and TRBJ2-2): DVKVTQSSRYLVKRTGEKVFLECVQDMDHENMFWYRQDPGLGLRLIYFSYDVKMKEKGDIPEGYSVSREKKERFSLILESASTNQTSMYLCASTGDGSSDTGELFFGEGSRLTVL.

The rearrangement joins TRBV6-5 to TRBJ2-7; 8 bases agree with TRBD2. CDR1 is MNHEY and CDR2 is SVGAGI in the germline V gene. V dropped 6 bases and J dropped 3; count of bases not matched to a gene: 7. The CDR3 length is 14 residues. CDR3 in DNA: TGTGCCAGCAGGGTAGCGGGGATACACTACGAGCAGTACTTC. Translation: CASRVAGIHYEQYF.

The V gene is TRBV28, the J gene TRBJ2-3; tentatively, D is TRBD1 (5 bases). Per germline, CDR1 MDHEN and CDR2 SYDVKM. V lost 0 bases and J lost 3, with 7 bases in between. This CDR3 contains 14 residues. The CDR3 DNA is TGTGCCAGCAGTTTATGGACAGAAACAGATACGCAGTATTTT. Protein sequence: CASSLWTETDTQYF.

The chain recombines TRBV2 with TRBJ1-1; weak D call: TRBD1 (5 bases). V was clipped by 3 bases and J by 11 bases, with 16 bases between them. Germline-derived CDR1 and CDR2 are SNHLY and FYNNEI. CDR3 size: 13 residues. CDR3 protein: CASSDTDLEGAFF. For the CDR3, the DNA is TGTGCCAGCAGTGATACGGACCTGGAGGGGGCTTTCTTT.

The chain has TRBV6-5 and TRBJ2-5; D not certain. The end of the DNA fits TRBJ2-7 better, so the J call may be wrong. Germline V gives CDR1 MNHEY, CDR2 SVGAGI. This CDR3 region has 15 residues. The CDR3 coding sequence is TGTGCCAGCAGTTTAAATACAGACGGGCCCTACGAGCAGTACTTC. As protein: CASSLNTDGPYEQYF.

The gene calls are TRBV12-5 and TRBJ2-7; 7 bases align to TRBD1. Germline-derived CDR1 and CDR2 are LGHNT and FRNRAP. The CDR3 extends over 13 amino acids. V was pared by 4 bases and J by 7 bases, with 7 bases of the junction left unmatched. Here the CDR3 reads CASGSRNRGEQYF. CDR3 nucleotides: TGTGCTAGTGGTTCCAGGAACAGGGGTGAGCAGTACTTC. Combining the CDR3 with reference TRBV12-5 and TRBJ2-7 gives the whole variable domain DARVTQTPRHKVTEMGQEVTMRCQPILGHNTVFWYRQTMMQGLELLAYFRNRAPLDDSGMPKDRFSAEMPDATLATLKIQPSEPRDSAVYFCASGSRNRGEQYFGPGTRLTVT.

The chain employs TRBV28 and TRBJ2-1; 7 bases fit TRBD2. V shed 2 bases and J 10 bases; nucleotides not matched to a gene: 8. This CDR3 is built from 14 residues. Germline CDR1 is MDHEN and CDR2 is SYDVKM. CDR3 DNA sequence: TGTGCCAGCAGTTTACAAGGACTAGGTAGGGAGCAGTTCTTC. It codes for CASSLQGLGREQFF.

V usage is TRBV5-1 and J usage is TRBJ2-6, with 7 bases identical to TRBD1. The CDR3 extends over 17 amino acids. Germline V lookup: CDR1 SGHRS, CDR2 YFSETQ. Trimming took 2 bases from V and 0 from J; bases not matched to a gene: 5. The CDR3 reads CASSLDRVGSGANVLTF. Here the CDR3 DNA reads TGCGCCAGCAGCTTAGACAGGGTCGGCTCTGGGGCCAACGTCCTGACTTTC.

The V and J genes are TRBV2 and TRBJ1-4, with 8 bases matching TRBD1. V shed 6 bases, J shed 7 bases, and the junction held 10 bases outside the gene matches. Germline V gene sequence: CDR1 SNHLY, CDR2 FYNNEI. The CDR3 has 15 residues. CDR3 nucleotide sequence: TGTGCCAGCAGGACCAGGACAGGGTTGGGTGAAAAACTGTTTTTT. It is translated as CASRTRTGLGEKLFF.

The chain has TRBV7-9 and TRBJ2-7; D unclear. CDR1 is SEHNR, CDR2 FQNEAQ, per germline (reference sequence). V was shortened by 0 bases and J by 0 bases, with 12 bases between the two germline ends. The CDR3 has 16 amino acids. CDR3 residues: CASSLAVTASSYEQYF. The DNA for the CDR3 is TGTGCCAGCAGCTTAGCGGTCACAGCGAGCTCCTACGAGCAGTACTTC.

The J gene is TRBJ1-5, the V gene TRBV4-3; D not resolved. Trimming left V 0 bases short and J 6 bases short, with 6 bases between. This CDR3 is built from 13 residues. Germline V CDR1 and CDR2: LGHNA, YSLEER. CDR3 DNA: TGCGCCAGCAGCCAAGAATTAAGTCAGCCCCAGCATTTT. Protein product: CASSQELSQPQHF.